Given below is one TCR beta chain in context. Germline V lookup: CDR1 SNHLY, CDR2 FYNNEI. The CDR3 extends over 16 amino acids. V trimming: 8 bases; J trimming: 0 bases; junction bases outside the gene matches: 5. The sample is drawn from a study of blood T cell repertoires in COVID-19. Per the original methods: Nucleated cell number was recorded as an estimate derived from reference gene primer amplification. Here immunoSEQ multiplex PCR was the method, and the copy in TCRdb shows in-frame clones only, minus some. D and trimming were read from the DNA, whereas the V and J calls and clone size are those reported in that table. Counted here are 200,000 to 250,000 clones, around 90% occurring once; the ten biggest clones make up over 13%. Recruitment covered about 26 US areas and drew participants whose ages spanned about 18 to 90 years. Participants in the exposed group had met a COVID-19 case in the 2 weeks before joining the study.

The sequenced sample consisted of PBMCs or T cells enriched from blood (not recorded which). This TCR was recovered from a man aged 25-40 years who had been exposed to COVID-19. The chain joins TRBV2 to TRBJ2-2; TRBD2 aligns across 11 bases. The CDR3 coding sequence is TGTGCCAGCGGGAGACTAGCGGGGACGAACACCGGGGAGCTGTTTTTT. Translating it yields CASGRLAGTNTGELFF.